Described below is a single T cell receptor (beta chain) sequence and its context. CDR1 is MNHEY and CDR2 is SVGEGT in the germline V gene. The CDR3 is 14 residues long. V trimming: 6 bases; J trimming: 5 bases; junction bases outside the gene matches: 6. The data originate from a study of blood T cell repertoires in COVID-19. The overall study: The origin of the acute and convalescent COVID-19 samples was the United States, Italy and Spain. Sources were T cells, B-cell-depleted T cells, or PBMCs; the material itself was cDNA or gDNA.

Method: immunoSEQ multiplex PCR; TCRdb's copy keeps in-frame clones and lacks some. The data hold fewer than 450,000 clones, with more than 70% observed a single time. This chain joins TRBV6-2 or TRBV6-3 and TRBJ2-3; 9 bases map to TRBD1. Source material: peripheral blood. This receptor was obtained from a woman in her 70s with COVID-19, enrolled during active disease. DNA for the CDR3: TGTGCCAGCAGCCCACAGGGGGCGAGAGATACGCAGTATTTT. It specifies CASSPQGARDTQYF.